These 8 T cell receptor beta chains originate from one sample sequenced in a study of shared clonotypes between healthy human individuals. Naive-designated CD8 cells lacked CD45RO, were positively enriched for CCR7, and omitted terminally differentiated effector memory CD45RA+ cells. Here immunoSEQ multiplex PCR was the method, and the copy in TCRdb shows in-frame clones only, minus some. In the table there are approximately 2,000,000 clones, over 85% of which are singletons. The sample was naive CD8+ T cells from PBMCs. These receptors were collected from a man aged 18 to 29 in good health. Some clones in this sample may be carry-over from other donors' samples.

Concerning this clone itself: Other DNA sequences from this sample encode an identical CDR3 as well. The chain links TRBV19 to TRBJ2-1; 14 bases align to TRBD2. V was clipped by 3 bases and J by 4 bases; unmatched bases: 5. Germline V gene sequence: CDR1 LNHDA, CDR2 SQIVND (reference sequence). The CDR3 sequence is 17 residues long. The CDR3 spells CASSIAGLAGGYNEQFF. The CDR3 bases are TGTGCCAGTAGTATCGCCGGACTAGCGGGAGGATACAATGAGCAGTTCTTC.

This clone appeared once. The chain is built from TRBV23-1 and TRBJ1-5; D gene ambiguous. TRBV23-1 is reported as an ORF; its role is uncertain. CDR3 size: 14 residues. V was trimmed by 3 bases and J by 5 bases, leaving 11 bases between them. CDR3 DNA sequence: TGCGCCAGCAGTCACGGGGTAACGGATCAGCCCCAGCATTTT. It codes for CASSHGVTDQPQHF.

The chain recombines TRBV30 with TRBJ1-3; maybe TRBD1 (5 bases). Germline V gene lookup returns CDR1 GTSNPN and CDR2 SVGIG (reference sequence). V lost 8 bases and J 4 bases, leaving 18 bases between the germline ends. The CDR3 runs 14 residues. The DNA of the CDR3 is TGTGCCCGCCGATACAGGTTCTCGGGAAACACCATATATTTT. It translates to CARRYRFSGNTIYF.

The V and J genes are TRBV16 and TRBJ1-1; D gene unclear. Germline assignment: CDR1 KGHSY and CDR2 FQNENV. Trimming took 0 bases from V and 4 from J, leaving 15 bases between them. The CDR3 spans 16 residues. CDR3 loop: CASSQSYEGWGTEAFF. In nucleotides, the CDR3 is TGTGCCAGCAGCCAATCATACGAGGGATGGGGCACTGAAGCTTTCTTT.

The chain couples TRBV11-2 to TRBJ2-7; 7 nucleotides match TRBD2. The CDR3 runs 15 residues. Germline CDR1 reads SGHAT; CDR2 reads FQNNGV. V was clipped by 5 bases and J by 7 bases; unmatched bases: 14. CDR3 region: CASSPEGVTGGEQYF. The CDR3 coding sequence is TGTGCCAGCAGCCCAGAAGGGGTTACGGGGGGTGAGCAGTACTTC.

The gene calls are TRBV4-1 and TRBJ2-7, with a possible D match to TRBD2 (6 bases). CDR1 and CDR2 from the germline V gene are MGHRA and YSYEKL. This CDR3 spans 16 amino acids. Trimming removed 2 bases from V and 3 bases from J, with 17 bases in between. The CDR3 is CASSQLEGSSLYEQYF. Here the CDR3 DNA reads TGCGCCAGCAGCCAATTGGAGGGGTCGTCCCTCTACGAGCAGTACTTC.

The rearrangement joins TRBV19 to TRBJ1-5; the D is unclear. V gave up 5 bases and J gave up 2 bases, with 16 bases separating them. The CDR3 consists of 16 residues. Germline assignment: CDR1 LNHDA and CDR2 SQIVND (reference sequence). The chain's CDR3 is CASSQTRQLGNQPQHF. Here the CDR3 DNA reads TGTGCCAGTAGTCAAACCAGGCAGTTGGGCAATCAGCCCCAGCATTTT. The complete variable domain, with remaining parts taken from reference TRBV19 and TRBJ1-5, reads DGGITQSPKYLFRKEGQNVTLSCEQNLNHDAMYWYRQDPGQGLRLIYYSQIVNDFQKGDIAEGYSVSREKKESFPLTVTSAQKNPTAFYLCASSQTRQLGNQPQHFGDGTRLSIL.

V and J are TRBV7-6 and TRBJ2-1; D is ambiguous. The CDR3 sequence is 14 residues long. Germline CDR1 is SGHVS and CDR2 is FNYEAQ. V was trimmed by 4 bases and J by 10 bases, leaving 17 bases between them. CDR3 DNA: TGTGCCAGCAGCTCACTATGGACGCCCCAGGAGCAGTTCTTC. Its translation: CASSSLWTPQEQFF.